The next 14 T cell receptor beta chains were all read from a single sample in a study of cytomegalovirus exposure and HLA in healthy donors. Primers for the PCR totalled 60 Vbeta and 13 Jbeta. TCRdb keeps only in-frame clones here, not all; method: immunoSEQ multiplex PCR. Of about 43,000 clones detected, about 60% appear once; the ten largest clones hold approximately 8.4%. The sample taken for sequencing was PBMCs. These receptors originate from a human donor in good health.

This chain connects TRBV4-1 to TRBJ1-1; no firm D call. There are 14 residues in the CDR3. V was pared by 0 bases and J by 2 bases, with 7 bases between. The germline V gene encodes CDR1 MGHRA and CDR2 YSYEKL. The CDR3 DNA reads TGCGCCAGCAGCCAAGAGGCGGGCAACACTGAAGCTTTCTTT. Protein sequence: CASSQEAGNTEAFF.

This chain joins TRBV7-2 and TRBJ2-1; 7 bases map to TRBD1. Germline CDR1 is SGHTA and CDR2 is FQGNSA. This CDR3 is 16 amino acids long. V gave up 2 bases and J gave up 4 bases; unmatched junction bases: 8. The CDR3 region has the DNA TGTGCCAGCAGCTTAAGCACCGGGACAGTGTACAATGAGCAGTTCTTC. Translation gives CASSLSTGTVYNEQFF.

V and J are TRBV9 and TRBJ1-1; TRBD1 matches at 12 bases. Germline V gives CDR1 SGDLS, CDR2 YYNGEE. V shed 5 bases and J 12 bases; nucleotides not matched to a gene: 8. The CDR3 sequence is 13 residues long. As DNA, the CDR3 is TGTGCCAGCAGTGCCGGGACAGGGGGCTTAACTTTCTTT. It yields the protein CASSAGTGGLTFF.

Only one count was recorded for this clone. The chain carries TRBV14 and TRBJ1-6; the D is unclear. CDR1 SGHDN and CDR2 FVKESK come from the germline V gene. CDR3 length equals 13 residues. V lost 4 bases and J 9 bases, leaving 10 bases between the germline ends. This CDR3 is CASSPNNGSPLHF. CDR3 coding DNA: TGTGCCAGCAGCCCGAACAATGGTTCACCCCTCCACTTT.

This CDR3 is CASSPETGSYEQYF. The CDR3 bases are TGCGCCAGCAGCCCCGAGACAGGTTCCTACGAGCAGTACTTC. The genes are TRBV5-1 and TRBJ2-7, with D perhaps TRBD1 (6 bases). Trimming removed 4 bases at V and 1 base at J, with 12 bases between. CDR3 length: 14 residues. CDR1 is SGHRS, CDR2 YFSETQ, per germline.

This chain uses TRBV7-8 with TRBJ2-6; D unresolved. Trimming left V 5 bases short and J 0 bases short, with 5 bases between. CDR1 and CDR2 from the germline V gene are SGHVS and FQNEAQ. The CDR3 totals 14 residues. CDR3 nucleotides: TGTGCCAGCAGCGCGTACTCTGGGGCCAACGTCCTGACTTTC. Translated, it gives CASSAYSGANVLTF.

This chain joins TRBV5-1 and TRBJ2-2, with unresolved D. Per the germline V gene, CDR1 is SGHRS and CDR2 is YFSETQ. The CDR3 contains 13 residues. V dropped 4 bases and J dropped 5 bases, with 9 bases sitting between them. This CDR3 is CASSMPDTGELFF. In DNA, the CDR3 is TGCGCCAGCAGCATGCCAGATACCGGGGAGCTGTTTTTT.

This clone showed up just a few times. V usage is TRBV2 and J usage is TRBJ1-4; D might be TRBD1 (5 bases). Germline V lookup: CDR1 SNHLY, CDR2 FYNNEI. Trimming took off 6 bases at V and 0 bases at J, with 20 bases between the two ends. There are 18 residues in the CDR3. CDR3 bases: TGTGCCAGCAGCGCCATAGGTGTCGGGGGATCAACTAATGAAAAACTGTTTTTT. Translating it yields CASSAIGVGGSTNEKLFF.

The V call is TRBV28, the J call TRBJ2-2, with D possibly matching TRBD1 (6 bases). The germline V gene has CDR1 MDHEN and CDR2 SYDVKM. CDR3 length equals 15 residues. V lost 5 bases and J 3 bases, leaving 13 bases between the germline ends. The CDR3 nucleotides are TGTGCCAGCAGTATTGGACAGTTATACACCGGGGAGCTGTTTTTT. Translation: CASSIGQLYTGELFF.

V and J are TRBV10-3 and TRBJ1-4; 9 nucleotides agree with TRBD1. The CDR3 is 14 residues long. Germline V CDR1 and CDR2: ENHRY, SYGVKD. V shed 4 bases, J shed 4 bases, and the junction held 1 base outside the gene matches. The CDR3 loop reads CAISGTGVNEKLFF. DNA for the CDR3: TGTGCCATCAGTGGGACAGGGGTTAATGAAAAACTGTTTTTT.

The chain is built from TRBV7-3 and TRBJ1-1; TRBD1 agrees at 7 bases. The germline V gene encodes CDR1 SGHTA and CDR2 FQGTGA. The CDR3 is made up of 14 amino acids. The J segment lost 5 bases and the V segment lost 5 bases, leaving 8 bases of the junction unmatched. In nucleotides, the CDR3 is TGTGCCAGCAGCACCCAGACAGGGAGGACTGAAGCTTTCTTT. Encoded protein: CASSTQTGRTEAFF.

This clone was seen only a few times. This rearrangement joins TRBV29-1 to TRBJ1-2; the D gene is possibly TRBD1 (6 bases). This CDR3 has 14 residues. Germline CDR1 and CDR2: SQVTM and ANQGSEA. The V gene lost 3 bases and the J gene lost 2 bases, with 13 bases spanning the gap. The CDR3 protein is CSVDRQGQNYGYTF. The DNA for the CDR3 is TGCAGCGTTGATCGCCAGGGGCAGAACTATGGCTACACCTTC.

The chain carries TRBV19 and TRBJ2-2, with TRBD2 as a possible D gene (7 bases). There are 15 residues in the CDR3. With 5 bases removed from V and 3 bases from J, the gap between germline ends came to 13 bases. Germline CDR1 and CDR2: LNHDA and SQIVND (reference sequence). The CDR3: CASSPGGRDTGELFF. The CDR3 nucleotides read TGTGCCAGTAGTCCGGGGGGCCGGGACACCGGGGAGCTGTTTTTT.

V and J are TRBV6-5 and TRBJ1-2, with 7 nucleotides matching TRBD1. After removal of 0 bases from V and 2 bases from J, the junction contained 3 bases not matched to a gene. CDR3 length equals 15 residues. Germline values: CDR1 MNHEY, CDR2 SVGAGI. Here the CDR3 DNA reads TGTGCCAGCAGTTACTCTAAACAGGGGAACTATGGCTACACCTTC. It yields the protein CASSYSKQGNYGYTF.